These 29 T cell receptor beta chains originate from one sample sequenced in a study of cytotoxic CD8 clonotypes in ibrutinib-treated CLL. Method: immunoSEQ multiplex PCR; TCRdb's copy keeps in-frame clones and lacks some. The table shows over 40,000 clones, with roughly 80% occurring only once. The sample consisted of PBMCs, taken after 24 months of ibrutinib treatment. Every receptor here comes from a human donor with chronic lymphocytic leukemia.

This chain joins TRBV28 and TRBJ2-7; the D gene is possibly TRBD2 (6 bases). Germline CDR1 is MDHEN and CDR2 is SYDVKM. V was clipped by 7 bases and J by 2 bases, with 15 bases between them. This CDR3 region has 14 residues. This CDR3 is CASTAAGPAYEQYF. CDR3 nucleotide sequence: TGTGCCAGCACCGCGGCGGGACCGGCCTACGAGCAGTACTTC.

CDR3 DNA: TGTGCCAGCAGCAGAGGTACGTGGCAGTTCTTC. Residues: CASSRGTWQFF. The V call is TRBV7-2, the J call TRBJ2-1; D not certain. The CDR3 spans 11 residues. Germline lookup yields CDR1 SGHTA and CDR2 FQGNSA. Trimming took 5 bases from V and 12 from J, leaving 11 bases between them. The complete variable domain, with remaining parts taken from reference TRBV7-2 and TRBJ2-1, reads GAGVSQSPSNKVTEKGKDVELRCDPISGHTALYWYRQSLGQGLEFLIYFQGNSAPDKSGLPSDRFSAERTGGSVSTLTIQRTQQEDSAVYLCASSRGTWQFFGPGTRLTVL.

The table lists this clone with a count of one. This chain uses TRBV18 with TRBJ1-2, with 7 bases aligning to TRBD1. From germline, CDR1 is KGHSH and CDR2 LQKENI. The CDR3 has 16 amino acids. J gave up 0 bases and V 7 bases, and 11 bases lay outside the gene matches. This CDR3 reads CASLKSGQTPNYGYTF. The CDR3 nucleotides read TGTGCCAGCTTAAAGTCGGGACAGACCCCTAACTATGGCTACACCTTC.

V usage is TRBV30 and J usage is TRBJ1-2; a possible D gene is TRBD1 (5 bases). Trimming pared 6 bases from V and 0 bases from J, leaving 11 bases between. The V gene's germline CDR1 is GTSNPN and CDR2 SVGIG (reference sequence). This CDR3 is built from 13 residues. The CDR3 protein is CACKGGANYGYTF. In nucleotides, the CDR3 is TGTGCCTGCAAGGGAGGGGCTAACTATGGCTACACCTTC.

This clone was counted a single time. J is TRBJ2-7 and V is TRBV9; D ambiguous. Trimming stripped 0 bases from V and 3 bases from J, with 13 bases between. Looked up from germline, CDR1 is SGDLS and CDR2 is YYNGEE. The CDR3 is made up of 15 amino acids. The CDR3 nucleotides are TGTGCCAGCAGCGTAGGATCCGGGCTAGTCTACGAGCAGTACTTC. Protein product: CASSVGSGLVYEQYF.

This clone has just one count. V and J are TRBV9 and TRBJ2-1, with 9 bases that match TRBD2. V was clipped by 4 bases and J by 7 bases; unmatched bases: 12. There are 16 residues in the CDR3. Per the germline V gene, CDR1 is SGDLS and CDR2 is YYNGEE. CDR3 region: CASSLRGVAGVNEQFF. CDR3 sequence (DNA): TGTGCCAGCAGCCTTAGGGGGGTAGCGGGAGTAAATGAGCAGTTCTTC.

This clone has more than one count but fewer than ten. The chain employs TRBV2 and TRBJ2-2; 10 bases agree with TRBD2. V shed 5 bases, J shed 2 bases, and the junction held 2 bases outside the gene matches. Per the germline V gene, CDR1 is SNHLY and CDR2 is FYNNEI. The CDR3 runs to 15 residues. CDR3 sequence (DNA): TGTGCCAGCAGTATAGCGGGAGGTAACACCGGGGAGCTGTTTTTT. Protein: CASSIAGGNTGELFF.

The V call is TRBV5-1, the J call TRBJ2-5, with D perhaps matching TRBD2 (5 bases). From germline, CDR1 is SGHRS and CDR2 YFSETQ. V was pared by 4 bases and J by 2 bases, with 18 bases between. The CDR3 is 16 amino acids. The CDR3 reads CASSGSGPARQETQYF. The CDR3 region has the DNA TGCGCCAGCAGCGGAAGCGGCCCTGCGAGGCAAGAGACCCAGTACTTC.

The V call is TRBV18, the J call TRBJ2-6; D unresolved. Germline V gives CDR1 KGHSH, CDR2 LQKENI. This CDR3 spans 15 amino acids. V was clipped by 2 bases and J by 2 bases, with 7 bases between them. CDR3 loop: CASSPNVAGANVLTF. Here the CDR3 DNA reads TGTGCCAGCTCACCAAATGTAGCTGGGGCCAACGTCCTGACTTTC.

This rearrangement joins TRBV9 to TRBJ2-1, with TRBD2 matching 7 bases. CDR3 size: 16 residues. Germline CDR1 reads SGDLS; CDR2 reads YYNGEE. Unmatched junction bases numbered 11, after V lost 0 bases and J lost 8 bases. CDR3 region: CASSVAGGSNFHEQFF. DNA for the CDR3: TGTGCCAGCAGCGTAGCTGGCGGGAGCAACTTCCATGAGCAGTTCTTC.

The sample holds a few counts of this clone. This rearrangement joins TRBV7-8 to TRBJ2-7; either TRBD1 or TRBD2 may fit D (5 bases each). Germline CDR1 is SGHVS and CDR2 is FQNEAQ. Trimming removed 0 bases at V and 2 bases at J, with 20 bases between. The CDR3 has 18 residues. The chain's CDR3 is CASSLAFLGTLAPYEQYF. Here the CDR3 DNA reads TGTGCCAGCAGCTTAGCGTTCCTTGGGACCCTCGCCCCCTACGAGCAGTACTTC.

This chain links TRBV30 with TRBJ2-1; no definite D call. Deletions cut 0 bases from V and 1 base from J, with 10 bases between. The germline CDR1 and CDR2 sequences are GTSNPN and SVGIG (reference sequence). The CDR3 loop spans 15 amino acids. The CDR3 loop is CAWSVPERSYNEQFF. The CDR3 nucleotides read TGTGCCTGGAGTGTACCGGAGCGATCCTACAATGAGCAGTTCTTC.

The genes are TRBV27 and TRBJ2-7; the match to TRBD2 covers 7 bases. Germline lookup yields CDR1 MNHEY and CDR2 SMNVEV (reference sequence). This CDR3 comprises 14 residues. After removal of 3 bases from V and 4 bases from J, the junction contained 6 bases not matched to a gene. The CDR3 is CASSFGLVGYEQYF. DNA of the CDR3: TGTGCCAGCAGTTTCGGACTAGTCGGTTACGAGCAGTACTTC.

The chain recombines TRBV28 with TRBJ2-1; D may be TRBD1 or TRBD2 (7 bases each). The CDR3 extends over 16 amino acids. Germline-derived CDR1 and CDR2 are MDHEN and SYDVKM. The germline V and J ends were trimmed by 4 bases and 0 bases, with 13 bases remaining between them. CDR3 in DNA: TGTGCCAGCAGTTCAGGGGGGGGGCCCTCCTACAATGAGCAGTTCTTC. This codes for CASSSGGGPSYNEQFF. The complete variable domain, with remaining parts taken from reference TRBV28 and TRBJ2-1, reads DVKVTQSSRYLVKRTGEKVFLECVQDMDHENMFWYRQDPGLGLRLIYFSYDVKMKEKGDIPEGYSVSREKKERFSLILESASTNQTSMYLCASSSGGGPSYNEQFFGPGTRLTVL.

The chain employs TRBV7-3 and TRBJ2-2; D gene ambiguous. The CDR3 is 13 residues long. Germline assignment: CDR1 SGHTA and CDR2 FQGTGA. The germline V and J ends were trimmed by 7 bases and 4 bases, with 10 bases remaining between them. CDR3 bases: TGTGCCAGCACCTCAGGCCCCACCGGGGAGCTGTTTTTT. It is translated as CASTSGPTGELFF.

The chain is built from TRBV27 and TRBJ2-1; the match to TRBD2 covers 8 bases. The CDR3 runs 17 residues. Germline CDR1 MNHEY, CDR2 SMNVEV (reference sequence). V dropped 6 bases and J dropped 8; count of bases not matched to a gene: 18. In nucleotides, the CDR3 is TGTGCCAGCAGAACCGACCTTAGGGCGGGAGGTAGGGATGAGCAGTTCTTC. Amino acid sequence: CASRTDLRAGGRDEQFF.

This chain joins TRBV7-9 and TRBJ2-5, with D hard to call. The CDR3 length is 14 residues. Germline V gene sequence: CDR1 SEHNR, CDR2 FQNEAQ (reference sequence). V shed 0 bases and J shed 4 bases, with 9 bases lying between them. Here the CDR3 reads CASSLAFPGETQYF. DNA for the CDR3: TGTGCCAGCAGCTTAGCTTTCCCGGGAGAGACCCAGTACTTC.

The chain couples TRBV28 to TRBJ1-2; 7 positions agree with TRBD1. The CDR3 loop spans 12 amino acids. CDR1 is MDHEN and CDR2 is SYDVKM in the germline V gene. Trimming cost V 4 bases and J 8 bases; bases outside gene matches: 4. The CDR3 DNA follows: TGTGCCAGCAGTTCCACAGGGGTCGGCTACACCTTC. Amino acids: CASSSTGVGYTF.

The J gene is TRBJ1-1, the V gene TRBV5-4, with 9 bases matching TRBD1. The CDR3 is made up of 14 amino acids. CDR1 and CDR2 (germline): SGHNT, YYREEE (reference sequence). Trimming removed 0 bases from V and 11 bases from J; junction bases left unmatched: 8. CDR3 amino acids: CASSLEGTGHGAFF. DNA for the CDR3: TGTGCCAGCAGCTTGGAAGGGACAGGGCATGGGGCTTTCTTT.

The V call is TRBV19, the J call TRBJ1-4, with 7 bases that match TRBD1. The germline V gene encodes CDR1 LNHDA and CDR2 SQIVND (reference sequence). The CDR3 has 15 residues. V shed 5 bases, J shed 2 bases, and the junction held 5 bases outside the gene matches. CDR3 DNA: TGTGCCAGTAGTTCAACAGGGGTTACTAATGAAAAACTGTTTTTT. It codes for CASSSTGVTNEKLFF. Complete variable domain (other parts from reference TRBV19 and TRBJ1-4): DGGITQSPKYLFRKEGQNVTLSCEQNLNHDAMYWYRQDPGQGLRLIYYSQIVNDFQKGDIAEGYSVSREKKESFPLTVTSAQKNPTAFYLCASSSTGVTNEKLFFGSGTQLSVL.

The chain links TRBV19 to TRBJ1-1; D is undetermined. Germline V gives CDR1 LNHDA, CDR2 SQIVND (reference sequence). There are 14 residues in the CDR3. Trimming cost V 9 bases and J 5 bases, with 19 bases left between them. The CDR3 loop reads CARAERAASTEAFF. CDR3 nucleotide sequence: TGTGCCAGAGCTGAGAGGGCTGCGTCGACTGAAGCTTTCTTT.

The rearrangement uses TRBV4-2 and TRBJ2-2, with D hard to call. The germline V gene has CDR1 LGHNA and CDR2 YNFKEQ. The length of the CDR3 is 14 residues. The ends were cut back, 2 bases at V and 0 bases at J, with 4 bases in the middle. CDR3 protein: CASSQRTNTGELFF. The CDR3 nucleotides are TGTGCCAGCAGCCAACGCACGAACACCGGGGAGCTGTTTTTT.

V usage is TRBV7-9 and J usage is TRBJ1-1; 7 bases are a match to TRBD1. With V trimmed by 1 base and J by 2 bases, 4 bases remained unmatched. Germline V gene sequence: CDR1 SEHNR, CDR2 FQNEAQ (reference sequence). The CDR3 is 15 residues long. The CDR3 reads CASSLGGTANTEAFF. In DNA, the CDR3 is TGTGCCAGCAGCTTAGGGGGGACAGCCAACACTGAAGCTTTCTTT. Complete variable domain (other parts from reference TRBV7-9 and TRBJ1-1): DTGVSQNPRHKITKRGQNVTFRCDPISEHNRLYWYRQTLGQGPEFLTYFQNEAQLEKSRLLSDRFSAERPKGSFSTLEIQRTEQGDSAMYLCASSLGGTANTEAFFGQGTRLTVV.

The chain joins TRBV28 to TRBJ1-2, with TRBD1 as a possible D gene (6 bases). The V and J ends lost 5 bases and 1 base respectively, with 17 bases between them. The CDR3 covers 16 residues. Per germline, CDR1 MDHEN and CDR2 SYDVKM. CDR3: CASSPGQPAINYGYTF. CDR3 nucleotides: TGTGCCAGCAGTCCCGGACAGCCCGCAATTAACTATGGCTACACCTTC.

The chain combines TRBV27 with TRBJ2-6, with unresolved D. The CDR3 contains 18 residues. CDR1 and CDR2 (germline): MNHEY, SMNVEV (reference sequence). Trimming removed 5 bases at V and 5 bases at J, with 22 bases between. In DNA form, the CDR3 reads TGTGCCAGCAGTAAATACGCTTGGCTACAAAGTCGGGCCAACGTCCTGACTTTC. It yields the protein CASSKYAWLQSRANVLTF.

This clone has only a few counts. This chain links TRBV5-6 with TRBJ1-1; D gene ambiguous. Deletions cut 0 bases from V and 12 bases from J, with 12 bases between. Germline V gene data show CDR1 as SGHDT and CDR2 as YYEEEE. The CDR3 has 12 residues. In DNA form, the CDR3 reads TGTGCCAGCAGCTTGGAGGGAGCCCAAACTTTCTTT. Translating it yields CASSLEGAQTFF.

The chain joins TRBV18 to TRBJ2-5; 13 bases fit TRBD2. This CDR3 spans 18 amino acids. Germline CDR1 and CDR2: KGHSH and LQKENI. V gave up 2 bases and J gave up 4 bases; unmatched junction bases: 10. As DNA, the CDR3 is TGTGCCAGCTCACCATCAGAACTAGCGGGAGGGCCGGCAGAGACCCAGTACTTC. It specifies CASSPSELAGGPAETQYF.

V gene TRBV19 combines with J gene TRBJ1-3; tentative D call: TRBD1 (5 bases). The CDR3 has 15 residues. V was cut by 3 bases and J by 0 bases, with 9 bases left in between. Germline V lookup: CDR1 LNHDA, CDR2 SQIVND (reference sequence). The CDR3 here is CASSIVGGSGNTIYF. The CDR3 DNA reads as TGTGCCAGTAGTATTGTCGGGGGCTCTGGAAACACCATATATTTT.

This chain uses TRBV7-8 with TRBJ2-7; D might be TRBD1 (5 bases). CDR1 and CDR2 from the germline V gene are SGHVS and FQNEAQ. This CDR3 has 14 residues. V gave up 2 bases and J gave up 5 bases, with 13 bases separating them. CDR3 sequence reads: CASSLIPRAHEQYF. DNA of the CDR3: TGTGCCAGCAGCTTAATTCCCAGGGCCCACGAGCAGTACTTC.